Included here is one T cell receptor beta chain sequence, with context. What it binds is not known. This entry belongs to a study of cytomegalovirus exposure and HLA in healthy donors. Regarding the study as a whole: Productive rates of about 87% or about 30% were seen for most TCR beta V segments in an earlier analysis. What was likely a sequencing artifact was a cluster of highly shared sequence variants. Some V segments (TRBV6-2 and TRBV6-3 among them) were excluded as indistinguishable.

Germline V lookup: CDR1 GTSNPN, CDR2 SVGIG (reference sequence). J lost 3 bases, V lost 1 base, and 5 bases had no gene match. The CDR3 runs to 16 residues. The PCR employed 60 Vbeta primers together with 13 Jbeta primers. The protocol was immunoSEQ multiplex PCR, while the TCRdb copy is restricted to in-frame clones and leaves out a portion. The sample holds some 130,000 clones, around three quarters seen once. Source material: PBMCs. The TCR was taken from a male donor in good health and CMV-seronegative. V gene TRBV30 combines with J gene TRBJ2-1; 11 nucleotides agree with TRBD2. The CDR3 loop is CAWSGRLAGNYNEQFF. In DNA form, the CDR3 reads TGTGCCTGGAGTGGAAGACTAGCGGGGAACTACAATGAGCAGTTCTTC. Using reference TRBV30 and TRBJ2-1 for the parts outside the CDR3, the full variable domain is SQTIHQWPATLVQPVGSPLSLECTVEGTSNPNLYWYRQAAGRGLQLLFYSVGIGQISSEVPQNLSASRPQDRQFILSSKKLLLSDSGFYLCAWSGRLAGNYNEQFFGPGTRLTVL.